Following are 6 T cell receptor beta chains from one sample sequenced in a study of T cell clones after liver transplantation. Only in-frame clones appear in the TCRdb table, and some are missing; sequencing was by immunoSEQ multiplex PCR. The sample includes about 120,000 clones, 90% seen only once; the top ten take approximately 0.78%. Sequencing used CD4+ T cells from blood, obtained 12 months after liver transplant. Source of these receptors: a human patient who received a liver transplant. The graft donor may have contributed some T cells.

CDR3: CASTGAHEQYF. CDR3 in DNA: TGTGCCAGCACAGGGGCCCACGAGCAGTACTTC. The chain combines TRBV2 with TRBJ2-7; TRBD1 is a possible D gene (6 bases). Germline values: CDR1 SNHLY, CDR2 FYNNEI. With 7 bases removed from V and 5 bases from J, the gap between germline ends came to 9 bases. The CDR3 is 11 residues long.

The chain carries TRBV4-2 and TRBJ2-2; D is possibly TRBD1 or TRBD2 (5 bases each). Trimming removed 0 bases from V and 5 bases from J, with 19 bases in between. The CDR3 has 18 residues. Germline CDR1 LGHNA, CDR2 YNFKEQ. The CDR3 DNA sequence: TGTGCCAGCAGCCAAGAGGGACCCCGCAGAGCTTCGACCGGGGAGCTGTTTTTT. Encoded protein: CASSQEGPRRASTGELFF.

The J gene is TRBJ1-2, the V gene TRBV19; 7 positions match TRBD1. This CDR3 spans 15 amino acids. V shed 5 bases and J 3 bases; nucleotides not matched to a gene: 9. Germline-derived CDR1 and CDR2 are LNHDA and SQIVND (reference sequence). As DNA, the CDR3 is TGTGCCAGTAGTCCCGACAGGGCACCCCACTATGGCTACACCTTC. This gives the protein CASSPDRAPHYGYTF.

The chain has TRBV12-5 and TRBJ2-1; D is perhaps TRBD2 (6 bases). From germline, CDR1 is LGHNT and CDR2 FRNRAP. CDR3 length: 15 residues. Trimming removed 5 bases at V and 6 bases at J, with 17 bases between. Here the CDR3 reads CASGLKDGGSNEQFF. CDR3 sequence (DNA): TGTGCTAGTGGTCTCAAGGACGGAGGGAGCAATGAGCAGTTCTTC.

This sequence joins TRBV16 and TRBJ2-7, with 8 bases that match TRBD1. The CDR3 runs 13 residues. The trim removed 3 bases at V and 7 bases at J, leaving 5 bases unmatched. The germline V gene has CDR1 KGHSY and CDR2 FQNENV. The CDR3 bases are TGTGCCAGCAGCCAGGACAGGGTGGGTGAGCAGTACTTC. Translated: CASSQDRVGEQYF.

The rearrangement links TRBV9 to TRBJ1-5; D is unresolved. The CDR3 runs 15 residues. Germline assignment: CDR1 SGDLS and CDR2 YYNGEE. V was pared by 3 bases and J by 3 bases, with 13 bases between. The CDR3 DNA reads TGTGCCAGCAGCGCGGAGGGTCTACTCAATCAGCCCCAGCATTTT. Protein product: CASSAEGLLNQPQHF. Combining the CDR3 with reference TRBV9 and TRBJ1-5 gives the whole variable domain DSGVTQTPKHLITATGQRVTLRCSPRSGDLSVYWYQQSLDQGLQFLIQYYNGEERAKGNILERFSAQQFPDLHSELNLSSLELGDSALYFCASSAEGLLNQPQHFGDGTRLSIL.